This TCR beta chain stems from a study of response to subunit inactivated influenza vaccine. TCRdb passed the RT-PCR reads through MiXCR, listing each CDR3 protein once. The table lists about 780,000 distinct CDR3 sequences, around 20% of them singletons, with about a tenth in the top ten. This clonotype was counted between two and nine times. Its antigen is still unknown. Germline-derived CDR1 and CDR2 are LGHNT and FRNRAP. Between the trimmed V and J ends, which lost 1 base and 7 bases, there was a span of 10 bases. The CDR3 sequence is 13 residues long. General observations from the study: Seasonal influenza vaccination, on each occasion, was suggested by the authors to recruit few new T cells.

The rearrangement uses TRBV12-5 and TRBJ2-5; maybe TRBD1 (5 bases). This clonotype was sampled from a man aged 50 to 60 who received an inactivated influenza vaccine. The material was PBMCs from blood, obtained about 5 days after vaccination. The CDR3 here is CASGLGHRGTQYF. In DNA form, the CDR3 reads TGTGCTAGTGGTTTGGGGCATAGGGGGACCCAGTACTTC.